A selection of T cell receptor beta chains follows, all from one sample in a study of identical twins. One entry per CDR3 protein, called by TCRdb with MiXCR from the 5' RACE reads. The sample lists nearly 900,000 distinct CDR3 sequences, over 9% occurring once. The data were also submitted as part of a second study, on yellow fever vaccine responses in identical twins.

The material sequenced was PBMCs. These receptors all come from a woman younger than 30 in good health. The CDR3 runs from the conserved cysteine through the conserved F or W. The order of the fields is D gene, V gene, J gene, clone size, CDR3 protein, CDR3 DNA. D genes are given only for firm matches. Not all rows give a size; the values are once, few, many and, for expanded clones, a class.

D: TRBD2
V: TRBV7-8
J: TRBJ2-1
size: NA
CDR3: CASSLGTAGAYNEQFF
DNA: TGTGCCAGCAGCTTAGGGACAGCGGGAGCTTACAATGAGCAGTTCTTC

D: NA
V: TRBV6-1
J: TRBJ2-1
size: few
CDR3: CASSSFEGNEQFF
DNA: TGTGCCAGCAGCTCCTTCGAAGGCAATGAGCAGTTCTTC

D: NA
V: TRBV3-1
J: TRBJ2-5
size: NA
CDR3: CASSQDDGAQETQYF
DNA: TGTGCCAGCAGCCAAGACGACGGGGCTCAAGAGACCCAGTACTTC

D: NA
V: TRBV24-1
J: TRBJ2-3
size: few
CDR3: CATRGETDTQYF
DNA: TGTGCCACACGGGGCGAAACAGATACGCAGTATTTT

D: TRBD1
V: TRBV6-1
J: TRBJ2-4
size: many
CDR3: CASSPLDREKNIQYF
DNA: TGTGCCAGCAGTCCCCTCGACAGGGAGAAAAACATTCAGTACTTC

D: NA
V: TRBV2
J: TRBJ1-1
size: many
CDR3: CASRGTGKTEAFF
DNA: TGTGCCAGCAGGGGAACAGGGAAGACTGAAGCTTTCTTT

D: NA
V: TRBV18
J: TRBJ1-1
size: NA
CDR3: CASSPVTAMNTEAFF
DNA: TGTGCCAGCTCACCAGTAACAGCCATGAACACTGAAGCTTTCTTT

D: TRBD1
V: TRBV27
J: TRBJ2-2
size: many
CDR3: CASRQGWVAGELFF
DNA: TGTGCCAGTCGACAGGGGTGGGTTGCCGGGGAGCTGTTTTTT

D: TRBD2
V: TRBV6-5
J: TRBJ2-2
size: NA
CDR3: CASSYSGGVHGELFF
DNA: TGTGCCAGCAGTTACTCGGGAGGGGTCCACGGGGAGCTGTTTTTT

D: NA
V: TRBV2
J: TRBJ2-2
size: NA
CDR3: CASSGLQGNTGELFF
DNA: TGTGCCAGCAGTGGTTTACAGGGGAACACCGGGGAGCTGTTTTTT

D: NA
V: TRBV28
J: TRBJ2-6
size: few
CDR3: CASSSGGAGANVLTF
DNA: TGTGCCAGCAGTTCGGGGGGCGCTGGGGCCAACGTCCTGACTTTC

D: TRBD1
V: TRBV28
J: TRBJ2-7
size: NA
CDR3: CASSRIQGTGGDEQYF
DNA: TGTGCCAGCAGCAGAATCCAAGGGACAGGGGGTGACGAGCAGTACTTC

D: TRBD1
V: TRBV23-1
J: TRBJ2-1
size: NA
CDR3: CASTSRAEGQGNEQFF
DNA: TGCGCCAGCACCAGCCGCGCGGAGGGACAGGGGAATGAGCAGTTCTTC

D: NA
V: TRBV29-1
J: TRBJ2-1
size: few
CDR3: CSVEDSNNEQFF
DNA: TGCAGCGTTGAAGACAGTAACAATGAGCAGTTCTTC

D: NA
V: TRBV19
J: TRBJ1-5
size: few
CDR3: CASSIDGGNQPQHF
DNA: TGTGCCAGTAGTATAGATGGGGGCAATCAGCCCCAGCATTTT

D: NA
V: TRBV5-1
J: TRBJ2-3
size: few
CDR3: CASSLQVDTDTQYF
DNA: TGCGCCAGCAGCTTGCAAGTAGACACAGATACGCAGTATTTT

D: TRBD2
V: TRBV6-1
J: TRBJ2-1
size: NA
CDR3: CASRTSGGSRNEQFF
DNA: TGTGCCAGCCGGACTAGCGGGGGGTCAAGGAATGAGCAGTTCTTC

D: NA
V: TRBV27
J: TRBJ2-1
size: few
CDR3: CASRGAGSSYNEQFF
DNA: TGTGCCAGTAGAGGAGCTGGTAGCTCCTACAATGAGCAGTTCTTC

D: NA
V: TRBV6-5
J: TRBJ1-2
size: few
CDR3: CASSTHTGITF
DNA: TGTGCCAGCAGTACGCACACAGGGATAACCTTC

D: NA
V: TRBV6-1
J: TRBJ1-2
size: NA
CDR3: CASSDGRPTYGGYTF
DNA: TGTGCCAGCAGTGACGGACGGCCCACCTATGGTGGCTACACCTTC

D: NA
V: TRBV28
J: TRBJ2-7
size: NA
CDR3: CASSFEGPAYEQYF
DNA: TGTGCCAGCAGTTTCGAGGGCCCGGCCTACGAGCAGTACTTC

D: NA
V: TRBV3-1
J: TRBJ2-7
size: many
CDR3: CASSQAGRASYEQYF
DNA: TGTGCCAGCAGCCAAGCAGGGCGGGCCTCCTACGAGCAGTACTTC

D: TRBD2
V: TRBV12-3/TRBV12-4
J: TRBJ2-1
size: NA
CDR3: CASSLGGGPHNEQFF
DNA: TGTGCCAGCAGTTTAGGGGGAGGGCCCCACAATGAGCAGTTCTTC

D: NA
V: TRBV25-1
J: TRBJ2-2
size: few
CDR3: CASPNGVAGLAGELFF
DNA: TGTGCCAGTCCTAACGGGGTAGCAGGTTTGGCCGGGGAGCTGTTTTTT

D: TRBD2
V: TRBV7-6
J: TRBJ2-7
size: few
CDR3: CASSLGLAGGPSEQYF
DNA: TGTGCCAGCAGCTTAGGGCTAGCGGGAGGGCCGTCCGAGCAGTACTTC

D: NA
V: TRBV5-1
J: TRBJ2-1
size: many
CDR3: CASSLGQTSLYNEQFF
DNA: TGCGCCAGCAGCTTGGGACAGACAAGTCTCTACAATGAGCAGTTCTTC

D: NA
V: TRBV7-9
J: TRBJ1-4
size: few
CDR3: CASSLGGFTLNEKLFF
DNA: TGTGCCAGCAGCTTAGGAGGGTTCACCTTAAATGAAAAACTGTTTTTT

D: NA
V: TRBV7-2
J: TRBJ2-3
size: few
CDR3: CASSSPEISTQYF
DNA: TGTGCCAGCAGCTCCCCCGAGATCAGTACGCAGTATTTT

D: NA
V: TRBV5-6
J: TRBJ2-2
size: many
CDR3: CASSSRGQNTGELFF
DNA: TGTGCCAGCAGCTCTAGGGGACAGAACACCGGGGAGCTGTTTTTT